These 11 T cell receptor beta chains were sequenced from one sample in a study of blood T cell repertoires in COVID-19. Produced via immunoSEQ multiplex PCR; TCRdb's table is partial and in-frame only. Of some 130,000 clones in the sample, roughly 86% were seen once. The sequenced material came from peripheral blood. The receptors here all came from a woman in her seventies with COVID-19, enrolled during active disease.

The chain couples TRBV28 to TRBJ2-3; 7 bases line up with TRBD2. J was trimmed by 1 base and V by 2 bases; bases with no gene match: 3. The germline CDR1 and CDR2 sequences are MDHEN and SYDVKM. The CDR3 contains 15 residues. CDR3 sequence reads: CASSLAAGGTDTQYF. In DNA form, the CDR3 reads TGTGCCAGCAGTTTAGCCGCGGGGGGCACAGATACGCAGTATTTT.

J is TRBJ1-1 and V is TRBV30, with 11 bases aligning to TRBD1. Germline-derived CDR1 and CDR2 are GTSNPN and SVGIG (reference sequence). The junction had 10 bases not matched to a gene; V was cut back by 0 bases and J by 4 bases. CDR3 length: 17 amino acids. The CDR3 DNA follows: TGTGCCTGGAGTGTGGACAGGGGGCGCCTTTGGGCCACTGAAGCTTTCTTT. Its translation is CAWSVDRGRLWATEAFF.

The V gene is TRBV7-9, the J gene TRBJ1-6; D not resolved. The germline CDR1 and CDR2 sequences are SEHNR and FQNEAQ (reference sequence). V shed 4 bases and J shed 1 base, with 5 bases lying between them. The CDR3 spans 14 residues. The CDR3 region is CASSSNSYNSPLHF. The CDR3 nucleotides are TGTGCCAGCAGCTCAAATTCCTATAATTCACCCCTCCACTTT. The full variable domain, in which reference TRBV7-9 and TRBJ1-6 provide the parts outside the CDR3, is DTGVSQNPRHKITKRGQNVTFRCDPISEHNRLYWYRQTLGQGPEFLTYFQNEAQLEKSRLLSDRFSAERPKGSFSTLEIQRTEQGDSAMYLCASSSNSYNSPLHFGNGTRLTVT.

CDR3 sequence (DNA): TGTGCCAGCAGCTACACACAGGGGAGGACTGAAGCTTTCTTT. Protein sequence: CASSYTQGRTEAFF. This chain uses TRBV11-2 with TRBJ1-1; 7 bases match TRBD1. The V segment lost 4 bases and the J segment 5 bases; nucleotides outside the gene matches: 7. The CDR3 extends over 14 amino acids. Germline V gene data show CDR1 as SGHAT and CDR2 as FQNNGV. Based on the CDR3 plus reference TRBV11-2 and TRBJ1-1, the full variable domain is EAGVAQSPRYKIIEKRQSVAFWCNPISGHATLYWYQQILGQGPKLLIQFQNNGVVDDSQLPKDRFSAERLKGVDSTLKIQPAKLEDSAVYLCASSYTQGRTEAFFGQGTRLTVV.

The V gene is TRBV3-1 (or the pseudogene TRBV3-2), the J gene TRBJ1-5; TRBD1 agrees at 7 bases. Germline V CDR1 and CDR2: LGHDT, YNNKEL (reference sequence). The CDR3 loop spans 16 amino acids. V shed 2 bases and J 1 base; nucleotides not matched to a gene: 5. The CDR3 DNA reads as TGTGCCAGCAGCCAAACGACAGGGAAAAGCAATCAGCCCCAGCATTTT. Translating it yields CASSQTTGKSNQPQHF.

The chain couples TRBV6-5 to TRBJ1-4; 7 nucleotides line up with TRBD1. The junction had 5 bases not matched to a gene; V was cut back by 4 bases and J by 6 bases. Per germline, CDR1 MNHEY and CDR2 SVGAGI. The CDR3 contains 14 residues. CDR3 sequence reads: CASSSGGMDEKLFF. CDR3 in DNA: TGTGCCAGCAGTTCAGGGGGAATGGATGAAAAACTGTTTTTT.

The rearrangement links TRBV2 to TRBJ1-1, with D unclear. V lost 6 bases and J lost 6, with 11 bases in between. There are 12 residues in the CDR3. Germline CDR1 is SNHLY and CDR2 is FYNNEI. The CDR3 sequence: CASRIYSSEAFF. CDR3 bases: TGTGCCAGCAGGATTTACAGCTCTGAAGCTTTCTTT.

A single count supports this clone. The rearrangement joins TRBV25-1 to TRBJ2-2, with 8 bases lining up with TRBD1. The germline gives CDR1 MGHDK, CDR2 SYGVNS. Trimming cost V 2 bases and J 4 bases; bases outside gene matches: 12. The CDR3 contains 18 residues. The CDR3 coding sequence is TGTGCCAGCAGTGAAGTTCTAGGGCAGGGGGCGACCACCGGGGAGCTGTTTTTT. Translating it yields CASSEVLGQGATTGELFF.

J is TRBJ1-6 and V is TRBV12-3 or TRBV12-4; D call uncertain. This CDR3 has 13 amino acids. Trimming stripped 2 bases from V and 7 bases from J, with 6 bases between. CDR3 in amino acids: CASSLNQNSPLHF. The CDR3 nucleotides are TGTGCCAGCAGTTTAAATCAGAATTCACCCCTCCACTTT.

J is TRBJ1-6 and V is TRBV12-3 or TRBV12-4; 7 nucleotides match TRBD1. This CDR3 has 13 residues. J was trimmed by 7 bases and V by 6 bases; bases with no gene match: 3. CDR3 bases: TGTGCCAGCAGAAGGGACAGAAATTCACCCCTCCACTTT. This sequence encodes CASRRDRNSPLHF.

The V gene is TRBV3-1 (or the pseudogene TRBV3-2), the J gene TRBJ1-1; a weak D match, TRBD1 (5 bases). The CDR3 runs 14 residues. With 2 bases removed from V and 5 bases from J, the gap between germline ends came to 12 bases. Germline V CDR1 and CDR2: LGHDT, YNNKEL (reference sequence). The CDR3 sequence: CASSQPGGTTEAFF. The CDR3 coding sequence is TGTGCCAGCAGCCAACCCGGGGGGACTACTGAAGCTTTCTTT.